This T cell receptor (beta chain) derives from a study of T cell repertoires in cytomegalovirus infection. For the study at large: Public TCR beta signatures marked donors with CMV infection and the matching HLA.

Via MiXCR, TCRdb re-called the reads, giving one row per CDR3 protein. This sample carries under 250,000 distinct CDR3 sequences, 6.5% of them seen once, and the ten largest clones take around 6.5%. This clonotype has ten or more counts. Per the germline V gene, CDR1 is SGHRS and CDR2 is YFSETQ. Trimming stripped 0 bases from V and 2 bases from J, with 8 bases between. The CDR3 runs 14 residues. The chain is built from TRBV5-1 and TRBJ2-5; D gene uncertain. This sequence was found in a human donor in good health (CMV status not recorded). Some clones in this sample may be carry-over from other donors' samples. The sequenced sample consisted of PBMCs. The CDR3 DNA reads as TGCGCCAGCAGCTTGGTAAACCTACAAGAGACCCAGTACTTC. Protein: CASSLVNLQETQYF. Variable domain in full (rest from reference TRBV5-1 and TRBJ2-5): KAGVTQTPRYLIKTRGQQVTLSCSPISGHRSVSWYQQTPGQGLQFLFEYFSETQRNKGNFPGRFSGRQFSNSRSEMNVSTLELGDSALYLCASSLVNLQETQYFGPGTRLLVL.